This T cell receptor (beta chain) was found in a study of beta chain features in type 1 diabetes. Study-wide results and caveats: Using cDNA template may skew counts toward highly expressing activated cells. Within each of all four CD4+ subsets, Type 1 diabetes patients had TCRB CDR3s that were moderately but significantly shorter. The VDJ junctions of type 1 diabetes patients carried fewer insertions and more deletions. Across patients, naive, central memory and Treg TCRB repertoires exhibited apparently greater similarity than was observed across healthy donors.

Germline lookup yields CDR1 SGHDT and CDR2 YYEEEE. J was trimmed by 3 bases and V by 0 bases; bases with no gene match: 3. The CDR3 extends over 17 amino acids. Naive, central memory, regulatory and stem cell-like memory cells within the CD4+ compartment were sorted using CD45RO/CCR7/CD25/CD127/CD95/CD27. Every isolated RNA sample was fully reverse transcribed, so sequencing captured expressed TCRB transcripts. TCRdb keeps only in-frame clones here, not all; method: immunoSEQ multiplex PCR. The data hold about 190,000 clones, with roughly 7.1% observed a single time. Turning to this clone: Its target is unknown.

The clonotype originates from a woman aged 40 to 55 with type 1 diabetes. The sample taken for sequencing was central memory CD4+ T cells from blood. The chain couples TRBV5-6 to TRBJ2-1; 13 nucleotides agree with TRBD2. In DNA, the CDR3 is TGTGCCAGCAGCTTGGACGGACTAGCGGGAGACTACAATGAGCAGTTCTTC. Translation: CASSLDGLAGDYNEQFF.